These 7 T cell receptor beta chains share one sample of origin, sequenced in a study of T cell responses to AZD1222 COVID-19 vaccine. Generated by immunoSEQ multiplex PCR, the TCRdb table keeps only in-frame clones and is missing some. The sample lists roughly 180,000 clones; about 87% were seen once. The sample consisted of peripheral blood, taken on day 0 of MenACWY control vaccination. These receptors came from an adult in good health.

This sequence joins TRBV6-4 and TRBJ2-1; 9 nucleotides align to TRBD2. V was clipped by 5 bases and J by 4 bases; unmatched bases: 9. The CDR3 runs 16 residues. In germline, CDR1 is MRHNA, CDR2 SNTAGT. CDR3 amino acids: CASSSQAGGPYNEQFF. The CDR3 nucleotides are TGTGCCAGCAGTTCACAAGCGGGGGGCCCTTACAATGAGCAGTTCTTC.

The gene calls are TRBV6-5 and TRBJ2-1, with 14 bases identical to TRBD2. The CDR3 contains 15 residues. V shed 7 bases, J shed 6 bases, and the junction held 5 bases outside the gene matches. The germline CDR1 and CDR2 sequences are MNHEY and SVGAGI. In DNA form, the CDR3 reads TGTGCCAGCACCGGACTAGCGGGAGGTTCCAATGAGCAGTTCTTC. It specifies CASTGLAGGSNEQFF.

The V and J genes are TRBV27 and TRBJ2-6, with TRBD1 matching 7 bases. V dropped 5 bases and J dropped 2; count of bases not matched to a gene: 9. Germline V gene data show CDR1 as MNHEY and CDR2 as SMNVEV (reference sequence). There are 17 residues in the CDR3. The CDR3: CASSMTGMRAGANVLTF. CDR3 nucleotide sequence: TGTGCCAGCAGTATGACAGGGATGCGCGCTGGGGCCAACGTCCTGACTTTC.

This chain links TRBV19 with TRBJ1-1, with D uncertain. This CDR3 is built from 15 residues. Germline CDR1 reads LNHDA; CDR2 reads SQIVND (reference sequence). Trimming removed 6 bases from V and 7 bases from J, with 21 bases in between. The CDR3 is CASSSSLGVVREAFF. The CDR3 DNA follows: TGTGCCAGTAGCTCTTCCCTTGGGGTTGTTCGTGAAGCTTTCTTT.

This CDR3 is CSVTGTEGGYTF. CDR3 DNA sequence: TGCAGCGTGACAGGGACGGAAGGCGGCTACACCTTC. V is TRBV29-1 and J is TRBJ1-2; 7 bases line up with TRBD1. Germline CDR1 SQVTM, CDR2 ANQGSEA. The junction had 9 bases not matched to a gene; V was cut back by 6 bases and J by 8 bases. The CDR3 is 12 residues long.

The chain links TRBV7-9 to TRBJ2-7, with 11 positions matching TRBD1. CDR3 length equals 15 residues. Germline V gives CDR1 SEHNR, CDR2 FQNEAQ (reference sequence). The V gene end was trimmed by 0 bases and the J gene end by 5 bases; junction bases not matched to a gene: 3. The CDR3 reads CASSLAGTGGHEQYF. The CDR3 coding sequence is TGTGCCAGCAGCTTAGCCGGGACAGGGGGACACGAGCAGTACTTC.

The chain uses TRBV19 and TRBJ2-1, with 7 positions matching TRBD2. This CDR3 has 14 residues. V lost 3 bases to trimming and J lost 7 bases; unmatched junction nucleotides: 6. Germline CDR1 is LNHDA and CDR2 is SQIVND (reference sequence). The CDR3 sequence is CASSILGGGNEQFF. Here the CDR3 DNA reads TGTGCCAGTAGTATCCTCGGCGGGGGTAATGAGCAGTTCTTC.